Below, 18 T cell receptor beta chains from the same sample are listed, as sequenced in a study of immune characterization of retroperitoneal liposarcoma. TCRdb re-analysed the PCR reads in MiXCR, keeping a single row per CDR3 protein. The sample holds about 19,000 distinct CDR3 sequences, around 40% seen once. The source material was blood. The receptors originated from a male donor with retroperitoneal liposarcoma.

A remark on this clonotype: Given the absence of the conserved phenylalanine or tryptophan at the CDR3 end, a read error is likely. Here the CDR3 reads CASSIRGGYEQYS. CDR3 DNA sequence: TGTGCCAGCAGCATTAGAGGGGGCTACGAGCAGTACTCC. This chain uses TRBV7-3 with TRBJ2-1; D possibly corresponds to TRBD1 (6 bases). The J call may be mistaken, given a closer DNA end match to TRBJ2-7. Germline CDR1 and CDR2: SGHTA and FQGTGA. The CDR3 runs to 13 residues.

This clonotype was detected a few times. The CDR3 region is CAAIRLDGEAFF. CDR3 sequence (DNA): TGTGCCGCAATTAGACTGGACGGTGAAGCTTTCTTT. The rearrangement links TRBV6-1 to TRBJ1-1; no definite D call. Between the trimmed V and J ends, which lost 11 bases and 7 bases, there was a span of 17 bases. CDR3 length: 12 amino acids. Germline assignment: CDR1 MNHNS and CDR2 SASEGT.

This clonotype has only a few counts. The CDR3, as DNA: TGTGCCAGCAGCGTAATCTCAGGGAATAGCTACGAGCAGTTCTTC. It codes for CASSVISGNSYEQFF. The gene calls are TRBV6-1 and TRBJ2-1; TRBD1 might be the D (5 bases). The CDR3 has 15 amino acids. V lost 6 bases and J lost 10, with 22 bases in between. Looked up from germline, CDR1 is MNHNS and CDR2 is SASEGT.

This clonotype turned up a few times. The chain links TRBV6-1 to TRBJ2-1; TRBD2 aligns across 9 bases. V was clipped by 5 bases and J by 6 bases; unmatched bases: 11. This CDR3 spans 16 amino acids. The germline gives CDR1 MNHNS, CDR2 SASEGT. CDR3 loop: CASSPSRSGRSNEQFF. The DNA for the CDR3 is TGTGCCAGCAGTCCGAGCCGGAGCGGGAGGTCCAATGAGCAGTTCTTC.

This clonotype was observed many times. This chain joins TRBV6-1 and TRBJ2-1; possibly TRBD1 for D (6 bases). The CDR3 is 12 amino acids. V lost 5 bases to trimming and J lost 7 bases, with 9 bases between them. CDR1 and CDR2 from the germline V gene are MNHNS and SASEGT. The CDR3 DNA follows: TGTGCCAGCAGTAGAGGGGGTAATGAGCAGTTCTTC. Translated: CASSRGGNEQFF.

The chain employs TRBV27 and TRBJ2-3, with D hard to call. Germline CDR1 and CDR2: MNHEY and SMNVEV (reference sequence). There are 11 residues in the CDR3. V lost 5 bases and J lost 6, with 6 bases in between. The chain's CDR3 is CASSRLDTQYF. CDR3 nucleotides: TGTGCCAGCAGTCGTCTGGATACGCAGTATTTT.

This chain links TRBV6-5 with TRBJ2-3; 9 bases are a match to TRBD2. J lost 6 bases, V lost 0 bases, and 10 bases had no gene match. This CDR3 contains 17 residues. Germline lookup yields CDR1 MNHEY and CDR2 SVGAGI. The CDR3 DNA is TGTGCCAGCAGTTACTCTAGGGCTAGCGGGGAGGCGGATACGCAGTATTTT. Translation gives CASSYSRASGEADTQYF.

The V and J genes are TRBV4-1 and TRBJ1-2, with 10 bases identical to TRBD1. V trimming: 4 bases; J trimming: 1 base; junction bases outside the gene matches: 3. The germline V gene encodes CDR1 MGHRA and CDR2 YSYEKL. The CDR3 contains 15 residues. In nucleotides, the CDR3 is TGCGCCAGCAGCCGAGGACAGGGGGATAACTATGGCTACACCTTC. Translated: CASSRGQGDNYGYTF.

This clonotype occurred once. This chain uses TRBV6-6 with TRBJ2-5; D may match TRBD1 or TRBD2 (5 bases each). The CDR3 runs 14 residues. Germline V gene sequence: CDR1 MNHNY, CDR2 SVGAGI (reference sequence). The V and J ends lost 5 bases and 14 bases respectively, with 24 bases between them. CDR3 amino acids: CASSRDPDQETLYF. DNA of the CDR3: TGTGCCAGCAGTCGGGACCCTGACCAAGAGACACTCTACTTC.

The J gene is TRBJ2-1, the V gene TRBV6-7; 11 positions match TRBD1. The assigned J gene may be wrong: the sequence end matches TRBJ2-7 better. TRBV6-7 is marked as an open reading frame, function uncertain. The CDR3 extends over 15 amino acids. The CDR3 sequence is CASMTRDRGGNEQYF. The CDR3 region has the DNA TGTGCCAGCATGACTCGGGACAGGGGGGGCAATGAGCAGTACTTC.

In its sample, this clonotype ranks as medium-sized. The chain is built from TRBV6-1 and TRBJ2-5; D is unclear. The V and J ends lost 4 bases and 3 bases respectively, with 6 bases between them. The CDR3 has 12 amino acids. Germline CDR1 and CDR2: MNHNS and SASEGT. The CDR3: CASSVGEETQYF. The DNA for the CDR3 is TGTGCCAGCAGTGTTGGGGAAGAGACCCAGTACTTC.

This clonotype was counted ten times or more. CDR3 in DNA: TGTGCCAGCAGTGATCTAAAGGACCTCATCAATGAGCAGTTCTTC. Translation: CASSDLKDLINEQFF. The rearrangement joins TRBV25-1 to TRBJ2-1; the D is unclear. CDR1 is MGHDK and CDR2 is SYGVNS in the germline V gene. V lost 3 bases, J lost 6 bases, and 15 bases lay in between. This CDR3 is 15 amino acids long.

This clonotype was seen a few times. The chain recombines TRBV12-3 or TRBV12-4 with TRBJ2-1; 11 bases align to TRBD2. V trimming: 5 bases; J trimming: 10 bases; junction bases outside the gene matches: 19. This CDR3 region has 18 residues. The CDR3 spells CASSETQKLAGVPYEQFF. The CDR3, as DNA: TGTGCCAGCAGTGAGACACAAAAACTAGCGGGGGTCCCCTACGAGCAGTTCTTC.

The CDR3 sequence: CASSHLTDTQYF. In DNA, the CDR3 is TGTGCCAGCAGCCACCTCACAGATACGCAGTATTTT. V and J are TRBV5-3 and TRBJ2-3, with D unclear. TRBV5-3 qualifies as an ORF whose function is uncertain. Trimming stripped 8 bases from V and 2 bases from J, with 9 bases between. This CDR3 spans 12 amino acids.

This clonotype is judged large (0.1 to 1%). The gene calls are TRBV6-1 and TRBJ2-5; D call uncertain. Germline lookup yields CDR1 MNHNS and CDR2 SASEGT. The CDR3 spans 14 residues. Trimming stripped 6 bases from V and 0 bases from J, with 11 bases between. DNA of the CDR3: TGTGCCAGCAGCACAAGTTGGTACCAAGAGACCCAGTACTTC. It specifies CASSTSWYQETQYF.

J is TRBJ2-1 and V is TRBV7-2; D is ambiguous. Per germline, CDR1 SGHTA and CDR2 FQGNSA. V gave up 5 bases and J gave up 12 bases, with 20 bases separating them. The CDR3 is 14 amino acids. This CDR3 is CASSPAQARVRQFF. The CDR3 DNA follows: TGTGCCAGCAGCCCCGCGCAGGCTAGAGTGAGGCAGTTCTTC.

This clonotype appeared many times. The V call is TRBV12-3 or TRBV12-4, the J call TRBJ2-1; no definite D call. CDR3 length equals 13 residues. V lost 6 bases to trimming and J lost 6 bases, with 12 bases between them. CDR3 protein: CASRTSLANEQFF. CDR3 nucleotides: TGTGCCAGCAGGACCAGCTTGGCCAATGAGCAGTTCTTC.

In this sample, this clonotype turned up many times. The rearrangement links TRBV6-1 to TRBJ2-7, with TRBD1 identical over 10 bases. V dropped 7 bases and J dropped 0; count of bases not matched to a gene: 6. Germline values: CDR1 MNHNS, CDR2 SASEGT. This CDR3 is built from 15 residues. For the CDR3, the DNA is TGTGCCAGCAAACTTGGACAGGGGGACTCCTACGAGCAGTACTTC. This sequence encodes CASKLGQGDSYEQYF.